This T cell receptor (beta chain) was recorded in a study of blood T cell repertoires in COVID-19. The CDR3 loop spans 14 amino acids. With 3 bases clipped from V and 7 bases from J, the junction kept 7 bases outside the gene matches. Looked up from germline, CDR1 is SGHTS and CDR2 is YDEGEE. Here immunoSEQ multiplex PCR was the method, and the copy in TCRdb shows in-frame clones only, minus some. This sample has around 260,000 clones, with 80% to 90% found just once. The chain couples TRBV5-8 to TRBJ2-1; 7 bases align to TRBD1. The source of this sequence is a woman in her forties or fifties with acute or convalescent COVID-19. The material sequenced was peripheral blood. CDR3 residues: CASSWRYRGNEQFF. The CDR3, as DNA: TGTGCCAGCAGCTGGCGTTACAGGGGTAATGAGCAGTTCTTC.